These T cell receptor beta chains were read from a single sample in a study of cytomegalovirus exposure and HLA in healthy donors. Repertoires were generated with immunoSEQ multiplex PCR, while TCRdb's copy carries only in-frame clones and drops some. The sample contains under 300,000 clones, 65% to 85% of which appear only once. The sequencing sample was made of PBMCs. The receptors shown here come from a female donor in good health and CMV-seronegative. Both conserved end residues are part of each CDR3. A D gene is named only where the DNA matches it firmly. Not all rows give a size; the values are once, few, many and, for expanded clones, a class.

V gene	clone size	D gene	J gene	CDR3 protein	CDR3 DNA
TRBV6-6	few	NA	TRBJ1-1	CASLGGTEAFF	TGTGCCAGCTTGGGAGGTACTGAAGCTTTCTTT
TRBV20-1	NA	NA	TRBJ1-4	CSGQVNEKLFF	TGCAGTGGACAGGTCAATGAAAAACTGTTTTTT
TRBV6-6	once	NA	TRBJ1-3	CASGGGNTIYF	TGTGCCAGCGGGGGGGGAAACACCATATATTTT
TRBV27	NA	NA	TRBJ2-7	CASSRGWSSYEQYF	TGTGCCAGCAGTAGGGGGTGGAGCTCCTACGAGCAGTACTTC
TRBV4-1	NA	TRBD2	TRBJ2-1	CASRRDLLAGKDNEQFF	TGCGCCAGCAGACGCGACCTACTAGCGGGAAAAGACAATGAGCAGTTCTTC
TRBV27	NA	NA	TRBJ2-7	CASSRLRGYEQYF	TGTGCCAGCAGTAGGTTAAGGGGGTACGAGCAGTACTTC
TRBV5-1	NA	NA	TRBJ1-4	CASSLSDFNEKLFF	TGCGCCAGCAGCTTGAGCGACTTTAATGAAAAACTGTTTTTT
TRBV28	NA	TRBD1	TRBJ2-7	CASSLRDRADEQYF	TGTGCCAGCAGTTTAAGGGACAGGGCTGACGAGCAGTACTTC
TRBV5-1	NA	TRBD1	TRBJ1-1	CASSNRGFTEAFF	TGCGCCAGCAGCAACAGGGGGTTTACTGAAGCTTTCTTT
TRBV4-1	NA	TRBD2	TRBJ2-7	CASSQDAGDRYEQYF	TGCGCCAGCAGCCAAGATGCGGGGGACCGCTACGAGCAGTACTTC
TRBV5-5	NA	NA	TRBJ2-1	CASSLFDLRNEQFF	TGTGCCAGCAGCTTGTTCGATCTGCGCAATGAGCAGTTCTTC
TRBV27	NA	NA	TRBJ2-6	CASSLSGGSSGANVLTF	TGTGCCAGCAGTTTATCGGGGGGTAGCTCTGGGGCCAACGTCCTGACTTTC
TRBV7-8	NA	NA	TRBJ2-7	CASSLAGMGRGFSYEQYF	TGTGCCAGCAGCTTAGCCGGGATGGGCAGGGGATTTTCCTACGAGCAGTACTTC
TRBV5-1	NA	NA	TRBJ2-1	CASSLYPGDGNEQFF	TGCGCCAGCAGCTTGTACCCGGGAGACGGCAATGAGCAGTTCTTC
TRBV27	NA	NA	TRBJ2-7	CASFNRADEQYF	TGTGCCAGTTTCAACAGGGCCGACGAGCAGTACTTC
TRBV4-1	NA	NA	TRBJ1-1	CASSHLAGDTEAFF	TGCGCCAGCAGCCATTTAGCAGGGGACACTGAAGCTTTCTTT
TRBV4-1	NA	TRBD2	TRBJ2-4	CASSPDSGRVSPQNIQYF	TGCGCCAGCAGCCCCGATAGCGGGAGGGTTTCCCCACAAAACATTCAGTACTTC
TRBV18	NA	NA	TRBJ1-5	CASSPPGQPQHF	TGTGCCAGCTCACCACCCGGGCAGCCCCAGCATTTT
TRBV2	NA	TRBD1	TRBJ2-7	CASSGQGATYEQYF	TGTGCCAGCTCCGGACAGGGAGCCACCTACGAGCAGTACTTC
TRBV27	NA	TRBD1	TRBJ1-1	CASSPHRGLFTEAFF	TGTGCCAGCAGTCCCCACAGGGGGCTTTTCACTGAAGCTTTCTTT
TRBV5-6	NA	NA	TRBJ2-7	CASSSSRVHGSYEQYF	TGTGCCAGCAGCTCGTCCAGGGTTCATGGCTCCTACGAGCAGTACTTC
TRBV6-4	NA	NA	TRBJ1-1	CASSHRALEAFPENPFEAFF	TGTGCCAGCAGTCACCGAGCCCTTGAAGCTTTCCCCGAGAACCCTTTTGAAGCTTTCTTT
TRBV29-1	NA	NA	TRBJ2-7	CSVEIGTTSSYEQYF	TGCAGCGTGGAGATTGGGACAACATCCTCCTACGAGCAGTACTTC
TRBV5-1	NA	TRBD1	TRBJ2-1	CASSLGQGIEQFF	TGCGCCAGCAGCTTGGGACAGGGGATTGAGCAGTTCTTC
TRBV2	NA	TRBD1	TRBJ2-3	CASREGGGTDTQYF	TGTGCCAGCAGGGAAGGGGGCGGAACAGATACGCAGTATTTT